This TCR beta chain is drawn from a study of beta chain features in type 1 diabetes. It was via CD45RO/CCR7/CD25/CD127/CD95/CD27 that CD4+ naive, central memory, regulatory and stem cell-like memory cells were sorted. Sequencing targeted expressed TCRB transcripts, as all isolated RNA had been reverse transcribed. The assay was immunoSEQ multiplex PCR, and TCRdb's table has in-frame clones only and misses some. Seen here are about 290,000 clones, roughly 8% observed once, and the top ten hold approximately 1%. The CDR3 spans 16 residues. Germline values: CDR1 SGHNT, CDR2 YYREEE (reference sequence). V lost 3 bases to trimming and J lost 1 base, with 11 bases between them. A note on this clone: What it binds is unknown.

Study-wide results and limits: Among patients, naive, central memory and Treg TCRB repertoires appeared more similar than among healthy donors.

The sequencing input was central memory CD4+ T cells from blood. The sequence came from a woman aged 18 to 35 in good health. The V call is TRBV5-4, the J call TRBJ1-6; the D gene is possibly TRBD1 (6 bases). The CDR3 DNA is TGTGCCAGCAGCTCCGGGGGGGCATCCTATAATTCACCCCTCCACTTT. Translation gives CASSSGGASYNSPLHF.